This T cell receptor beta chain was observed in a study of blood T cell repertoires in COVID-19 (dated by TCRdb to about 2020). Background on the whole study: Samples covering the acute and convalescent phases of COVID-19 were provided by collaborators in the United States, Italy and Spain. Samples were obtained from the ongoing ImmuneRACE study (first 160 participants) and from about 1,300 subjects provided by 6 global collaborators. The material from the prospective study consisted of cDNA or gDNA derived from T cells, B-cell-depleted T cells, or PBMCs. Subjects who had been exposed to COVID-19, were actively infected with it, or had recovered from it provided the deeply sampled blood TCRbeta repertoires that made up the dataset. HLA class I and class II types, where available, came from metadata supplied by the sample provider rather than from assay-based typing. A de-identified subject ID, COVID-19 status, age in years and sex were almost always included in the sample metadata. The repertoires were released in a freely available public database meant as a resource for research on the immune response to SARS-CoV-2. Broader findings and caveats from the paper: How much clinical and demographic metadata was included differed by source and by participant, and the metadata was provided uncurated.

The immunoSEQ Assay, a bias-controlled multiplex PCR, was used to amplify TCRbeta CDR3 regions from genomic DNA. For the original study's pipeline: Nucleated cell counts per sample were estimated from amplification of reference gene primers within the assay. To quantify the absolute abundance of each unique TCRbeta CDR3 rearrangement, sequence reads were collapsed and filtered. For each sample, productive Simpson clonality was calculated as the square root of Simpson's diversity index over productive rearrangements. As stored in TCRdb, this immuneACCESS dataset retains in-frame rearrangements with V and J assigned. A fraction of the clones does not appear; measured against another copy, unresolved V genes explain less than half of the discrepancy, and the remainder lacks a known reason. That table supplies the V and J calls and clone size; D and trimming were determined from the DNA. The sample table lists some 70,000 clones, nearly 90% of them with a count of one. The top ten clones comprise less than 3% of the sample.

The collaborating institutions used their own protocols to collect whole blood in K2EDTA tubes. For TCRbeta analysis, collaborators shipped samples in one of three forms: frozen whole blood, isolated PBMCs, or DNA extracted from either of those sample types. Relative to germline, V is 0 bases shorter and J is 4 bases shorter, with 6 bases between their ends. The germline V gene provides CDR1 SNHLY and CDR2 FYNNEI. The CDR3, from cysteine to phenylalanine, totals 13 residues. Just the 39-base CDR3 DNA is kept, in frame starting at base 1. Worth noting for this clone: Its antigen has not been determined. No much larger clonotype is one base removed from it; base qualities were not supplied.

The origin of this receptor is a man aged 70-80 years with active or convalescent COVID-19. This chain joins TRBV2 to TRBJ1-2; perhaps TRBD1 is the D gene, with 5 bases matching. The sequenced sample consisted of peripheral blood. The sequenced DNA: TGTGCCAGCAGTGAAGCCAGGGCCTATGGCTACACCTTC. This sequence encodes CASSEARAYGYTF.